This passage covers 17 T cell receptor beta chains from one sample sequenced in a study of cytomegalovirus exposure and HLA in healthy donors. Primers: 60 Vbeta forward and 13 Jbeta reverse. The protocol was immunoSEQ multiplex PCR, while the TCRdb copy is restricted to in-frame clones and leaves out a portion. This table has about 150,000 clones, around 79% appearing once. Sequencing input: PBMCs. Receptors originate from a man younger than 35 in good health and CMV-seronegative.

The CDR3 sequence: CATSRVHSRTDTQYF. In DNA, the CDR3 is TGTGCCACCAGCAGAGTCCACAGCCGCACAGATACGCAGTATTTT. The V gene is TRBV15, the J gene TRBJ2-3; D gene ambiguous. CDR3 length: 15 amino acids. Trimming took off 1 base at V and 1 base at J, with 9 bases between the two ends. Germline CDR1 LNHNV, CDR2 YYDKDF (reference sequence).

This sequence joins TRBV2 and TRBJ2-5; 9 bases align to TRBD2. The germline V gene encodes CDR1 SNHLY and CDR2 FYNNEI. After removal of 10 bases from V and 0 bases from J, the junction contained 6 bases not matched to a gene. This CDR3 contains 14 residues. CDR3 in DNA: TGTGCCACAAAGCGGGGGGCCTACCAAGAGACCCAGTACTTC. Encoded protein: CATKRGAYQETQYF.

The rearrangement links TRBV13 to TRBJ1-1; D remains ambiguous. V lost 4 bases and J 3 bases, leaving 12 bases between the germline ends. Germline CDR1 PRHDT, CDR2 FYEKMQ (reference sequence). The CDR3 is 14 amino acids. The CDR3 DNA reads TGTGCCAGCAGCTCCGGAGGGATGGACACTGAAGCTTTCTTT. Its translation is CASSSGGMDTEAFF.

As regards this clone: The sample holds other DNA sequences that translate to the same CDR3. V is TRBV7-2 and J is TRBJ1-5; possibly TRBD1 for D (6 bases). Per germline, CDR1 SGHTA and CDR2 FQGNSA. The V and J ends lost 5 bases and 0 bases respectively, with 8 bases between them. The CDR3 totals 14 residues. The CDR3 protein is CASSPQGSNQPQHF. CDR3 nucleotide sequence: TGTGCCAGCAGCCCACAGGGTAGCAATCAGCCCCAGCATTTT.

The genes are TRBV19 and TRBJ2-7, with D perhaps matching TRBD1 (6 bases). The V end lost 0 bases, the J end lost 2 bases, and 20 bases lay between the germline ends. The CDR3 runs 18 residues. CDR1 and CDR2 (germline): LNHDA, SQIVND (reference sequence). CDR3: CASSIDLVSRGGTYEQYV. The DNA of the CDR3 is TGTGCCAGTAGTATAGATCTCGTTTCCAGGGGCGGTACCTACGAGCAGTACGTC.

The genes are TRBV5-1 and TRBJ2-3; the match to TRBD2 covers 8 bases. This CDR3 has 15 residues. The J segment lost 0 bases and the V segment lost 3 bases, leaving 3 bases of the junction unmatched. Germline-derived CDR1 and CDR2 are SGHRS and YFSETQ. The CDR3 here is CASSSIAGSTDTQYF. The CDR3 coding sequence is TGCGCCAGCAGCTCGATAGCGGGAAGCACAGATACGCAGTATTTT.

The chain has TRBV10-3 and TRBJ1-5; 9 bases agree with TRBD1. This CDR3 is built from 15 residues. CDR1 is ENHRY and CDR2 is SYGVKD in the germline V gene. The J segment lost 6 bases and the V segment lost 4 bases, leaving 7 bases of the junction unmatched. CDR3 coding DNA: TGTGCCATCAGTGCCGGACAGGGGCTCGGTCAGCCCCAGCATTTT. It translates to CAISAGQGLGQPQHF.

CDR3 sequence (DNA): TGCGCCAGCAGGGCCTCCGGGACATCCTACGAGCAGTACTTC. Protein product: CASRASGTSYEQYF. The rearrangement links TRBV5-1 to TRBJ2-5; D may be TRBD1 (6 bases). The J call could be wrong; TRBJ2-7 is a better fit for the DNA end. Looked up from germline, CDR1 is SGHRS and CDR2 is YFSETQ. This CDR3 spans 14 amino acids.

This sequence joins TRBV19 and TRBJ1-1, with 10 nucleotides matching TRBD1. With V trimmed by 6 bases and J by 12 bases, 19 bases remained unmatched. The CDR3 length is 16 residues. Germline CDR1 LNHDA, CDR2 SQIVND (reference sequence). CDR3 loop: CASRDPGQGSVGRSFF. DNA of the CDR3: TGTGCCAGTAGGGACCCGGGACAGGGGTCCGTAGGAAGGTCTTTCTTT.

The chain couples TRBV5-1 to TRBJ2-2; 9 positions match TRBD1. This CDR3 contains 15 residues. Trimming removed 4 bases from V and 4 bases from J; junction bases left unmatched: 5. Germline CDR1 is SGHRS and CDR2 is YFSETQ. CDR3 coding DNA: TGCGCCAGCAGCCCAGGACAGGGGCTCACCGGGGAGCTGTTTTTT. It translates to CASSPGQGLTGELFF. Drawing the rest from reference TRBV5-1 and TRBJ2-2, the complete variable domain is KAGVTQTPRYLIKTRGQQVTLSCSPISGHRSVSWYQQTPGQGLQFLFEYFSETQRNKGNFPGRFSGRQFSNSRSEMNVSTLELGDSALYLCASSPGQGLTGELFFGEGSRLTVL.

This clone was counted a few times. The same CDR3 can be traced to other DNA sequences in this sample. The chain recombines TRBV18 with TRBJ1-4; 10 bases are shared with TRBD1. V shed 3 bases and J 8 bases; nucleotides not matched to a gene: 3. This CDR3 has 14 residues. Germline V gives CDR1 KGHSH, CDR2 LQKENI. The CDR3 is CASSPGQGLEKLFF. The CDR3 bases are TGTGCCAGCTCACCGGGACAGGGGCTGGAAAAACTGTTTTTT.

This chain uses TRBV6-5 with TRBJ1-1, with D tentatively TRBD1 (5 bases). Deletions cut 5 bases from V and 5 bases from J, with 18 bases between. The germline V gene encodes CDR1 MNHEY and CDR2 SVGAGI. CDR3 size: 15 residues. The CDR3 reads CASSPSDSRRTEAFF. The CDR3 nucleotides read TGTGCCAGCAGTCCCTCAGACAGTAGGCGGACTGAAGCTTTCTTT.

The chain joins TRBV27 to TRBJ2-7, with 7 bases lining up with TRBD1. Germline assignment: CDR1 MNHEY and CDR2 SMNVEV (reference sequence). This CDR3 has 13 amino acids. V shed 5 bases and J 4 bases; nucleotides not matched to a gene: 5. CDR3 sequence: CASSIRGRYEQYF. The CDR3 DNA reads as TGTGCCAGCAGTATTAGGGGGCGGTACGAGCAGTACTTC.

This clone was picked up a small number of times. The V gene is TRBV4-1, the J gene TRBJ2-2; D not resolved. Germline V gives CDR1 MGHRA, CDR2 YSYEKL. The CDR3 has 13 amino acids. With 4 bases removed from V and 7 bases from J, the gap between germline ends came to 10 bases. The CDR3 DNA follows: TGCGCCAGCAGCCTAGCTCTGAACGGGGAGCTGTTTTTT. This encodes CASSLALNGELFF.

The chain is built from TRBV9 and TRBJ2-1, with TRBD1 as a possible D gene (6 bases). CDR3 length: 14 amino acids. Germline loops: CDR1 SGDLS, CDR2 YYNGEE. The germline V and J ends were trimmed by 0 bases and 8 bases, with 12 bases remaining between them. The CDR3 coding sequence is TGTGCCAGCAGCGTAGTACAGGGTGTGGATGAGCAGTTCTTC. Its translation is CASSVVQGVDEQFF.

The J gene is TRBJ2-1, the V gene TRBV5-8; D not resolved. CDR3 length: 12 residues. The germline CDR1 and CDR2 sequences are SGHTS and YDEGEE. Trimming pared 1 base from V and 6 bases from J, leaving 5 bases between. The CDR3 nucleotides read TGTGCCAGCAGCTTGAAGCGCAATGAGCAGTTCTTC. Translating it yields CASSLKRNEQFF.

The CDR3 nucleotides read TGTGCCAGCAGCCCCTCGACAGGGCCCTTGGGGGAGCAGTACGTC. Residues: CASSPSTGPLGEQYV. The chain recombines TRBV7-6 with TRBJ2-7; 7 bases align to TRBD1. The CDR3 spans 15 residues. CDR1 is SGHVS and CDR2 is FNYEAQ in the germline V gene. V shed 5 bases, J shed 7 bases, and the junction held 14 bases outside the gene matches.